This T cell receptor (beta chain) was sequenced in a study of T-cell memory formation after mild COVID-19. This clonotype was counted ten times or more. TCRdb recomputed calls from the 5' RACE reads with MiXCR, one row per CDR3 protein. The sample holds roughly 300,000 distinct CDR3 sequences, around 8% seen once. CDR1 and CDR2 (germline): DFQATT, SNEGSKA (reference sequence). J was trimmed by 3 bases and V by 6 bases; bases with no gene match: 7. This CDR3 has 14 residues. This TCR was recovered from a man aged 18 to 29 who had mild COVID-19 (a few samples of this study predate the infection). Cell type and time point are not known. Sample: PBMCs or a T cell subset sorted from them (not recorded which). V usage is TRBV20-1 and J usage is TRBJ2-3; 9 nucleotides agree with TRBD2. DNA of the CDR3: TGCAGTGCACCGCGGGAGGGGATAACAGATACGCAGTATTTT. Translating gives CSAPREGITDTQYF.